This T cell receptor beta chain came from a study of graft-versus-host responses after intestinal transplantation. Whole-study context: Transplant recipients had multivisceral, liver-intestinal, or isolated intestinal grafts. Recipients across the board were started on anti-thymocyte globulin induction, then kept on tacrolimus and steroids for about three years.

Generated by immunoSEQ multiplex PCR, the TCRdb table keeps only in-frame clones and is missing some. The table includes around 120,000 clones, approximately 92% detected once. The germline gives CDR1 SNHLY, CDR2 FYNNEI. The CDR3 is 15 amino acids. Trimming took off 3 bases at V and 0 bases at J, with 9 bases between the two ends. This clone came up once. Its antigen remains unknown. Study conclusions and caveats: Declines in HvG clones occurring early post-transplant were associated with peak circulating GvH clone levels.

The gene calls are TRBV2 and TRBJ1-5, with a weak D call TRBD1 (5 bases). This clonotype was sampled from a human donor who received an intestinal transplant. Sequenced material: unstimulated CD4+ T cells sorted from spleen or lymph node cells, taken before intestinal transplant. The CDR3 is CASSDRQTSNQPQHF. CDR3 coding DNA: TGTGCCAGCAGTGACCGACAGACTAGCAATCAGCCCCAGCATTTT. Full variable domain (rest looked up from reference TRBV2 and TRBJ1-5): EPEVTQTPSHQVTQMGQEVILRCVPISNHLYFYWYRQILGQKVEFLVSFYNNEISEKSEIFDDQFSVERPDGSNFTLKIRSTKLEDSAMYFCASSDRQTSNQPQHFGDGTRLSIL.